Listed below are T cell receptor beta chains from one sample, sequenced in a study of blood T cells in healthy people across ages. TCRdb independently ran MiXCR on the 5' RACE reads; one entry per CDR3 protein. The table shows about 1.1 million distinct CDR3 sequences, with 35% to 40% occurring only once. The sample comprised blood. The origin of the receptors is a man aged 18-30 years in good health. Each CDR3 is given with its conserved first and last residue. The order of the fields is CDR3 protein, CDR3 DNA, clone size, D gene, V gene, J gene. D genes are given only for firm matches. Some rows mark clone size as missing; the rest say once, few, many or name a class of expanded clone.

CDR3aa: CASSPDRVVYGYTF; CDR3nt: TGTGCCAGCAGCCCGGACAGGGTGGTCTATGGCTACACCTTC; abundance: .; d_gene: TRBD1; v_gene: TRBV7-9; j_gene: TRBJ1-2
CDR3aa: CAISDRNPGQGAYGYTF; CDR3nt: TGTGCCATCAGTGACCGAAACCCGGGACAGGGGGCTTATGGCTACACCTTC; abundance: many; d_gene: TRBD1; v_gene: TRBV10-3; j_gene: TRBJ1-2
CDR3aa: CASSQGQTEKTQYF; CDR3nt: TGTGCCAGCAGCCAAGGCCAGACGGAAAAGACGCAGTATTTT; abundance: .; d_gene: .; v_gene: TRBV4-2; j_gene: TRBJ2-3
CDR3aa: CASSQDLEDIIGEQFF; CDR3nt: TGCGCCAGCAGCCAAGATCTGGAGGACATAATCGGTGAGCAGTTCTTC; abundance: .; d_gene: .; v_gene: TRBV4-3; j_gene: TRBJ2-1
CDR3aa: CASSEMRLADNEQFF; CDR3nt: TGTGCCAGCAGTGAAATGAGACTAGCGGACAATGAGCAGTTCTTC; abundance: few; d_gene: TRBD2; v_gene: TRBV6-1; j_gene: TRBJ2-1
CDR3aa: CSARDPKGQETQYF; CDR3nt: TGCAGTGCTAGAGATCCCAAAGGCCAAGAGACCCAGTACTTC; abundance: few; d_gene: .; v_gene: TRBV20-1; j_gene: TRBJ2-5
CDR3aa: CASSWDRGTGELFF; CDR3nt: TGTGCCAGCAGTTGGGACAGGGGCACCGGGGAGCTGTTTTTT; abundance: .; d_gene: TRBD1; v_gene: TRBV27; j_gene: TRBJ2-2
CDR3aa: CASSQDLAEGQPQHF; CDR3nt: TGTGCCAGCAGCCAAGATTTGGCAGAGGGGCAGCCCCAGCATTTT; abundance: .; d_gene: .; v_gene: TRBV3-1; j_gene: TRBJ1-5
CDR3aa: CAIGPRNNEQYF; CDR3nt: TGTGCCATCGGGCCTCGAAACAATGAGCAGTACTTC; abundance: .; d_gene: .; v_gene: TRBV10-3; j_gene: TRBJ2-7
CDR3aa: CASSPRTEGQNIQYF; CDR3nt: TGTGCCAGCTCACCACGCACCGAGGGTCAAAACATTCAGTACTTC; abundance: .; d_gene: .; v_gene: TRBV18; j_gene: TRBJ2-4
CDR3aa: CASSLSGGSHNEQFF; CDR3nt: TGCGCCAGCAGCTTAAGCGGGGGGTCCCACAATGAGCAGTTCTTC; abundance: few; d_gene: TRBD2; v_gene: TRBV5-1; j_gene: TRBJ2-1
CDR3aa: CASSQERGSTHGGELFF; CDR3nt: TGCGCCAGCAGCCAAGAACGTGGCAGCACCCATGGCGGGGAGCTGTTTTTT; abundance: .; d_gene: .; v_gene: TRBV4-3; j_gene: TRBJ2-2
CDR3aa: CASSSGTGFYNEQFF; CDR3nt: TGTGCCAGCAGCTCAGGGACAGGTTTTTACAATGAGCAGTTCTTC; abundance: .; d_gene: TRBD1; v_gene: TRBV7-2; j_gene: TRBJ2-1
CDR3aa: CASSLGVVGLDYGYTF; CDR3nt: TGTGCCAGCAGTTTAGGGGTTGTAGGGCTCGACTATGGCTACACCTTC; abundance: few; d_gene: .; v_gene: TRBV12-3/TRBV12-4; j_gene: TRBJ1-2
CDR3aa: CASSAQWDGRNEQYF; CDR3nt: TGTGCCAGCAGCGCACAATGGGACGGGAGGAATGAGCAGTACTTC; abundance: .; d_gene: TRBD2; v_gene: TRBV7-2; j_gene: TRBJ2-5
CDR3aa: CASSQIGSSYNEQYF; CDR3nt: TGCGCCAGCAGCCAAATCGGTAGCTCCTACAATGAGCAGTACTTC; abundance: .; d_gene: .; v_gene: TRBV4-1; j_gene: TRBJ2-7
CDR3aa: CSVTGANTEAFF; CDR3nt: TGCAGCGTGACAGGTGCCAACACTGAAGCTTTCTTT; abundance: few; d_gene: .; v_gene: TRBV29-1; j_gene: TRBJ1-1
CDR3aa: CASSQAPTDEAFF; CDR3nt: TGCGCCAGCAGCCAAGCCCCCACAGATGAAGCTTTCTTT; abundance: .; d_gene: .; v_gene: TRBV4-1; j_gene: TRBJ1-1
CDR3aa: CASSPSPRQETQYF; CDR3nt: TGTGCCAGCAGTCCCTCCCCCCGACAAGAGACCCAGTACTTC; abundance: .; d_gene: .; v_gene: TRBV12-3/TRBV12-4; j_gene: TRBJ2-5
CDR3aa: CSVGWGYEQYF; CDR3nt: TGCAGCGTTGGCTGGGGATACGAGCAGTACTTC; abundance: .; d_gene: .; v_gene: TRBV29-1; j_gene: TRBJ2-7
CDR3aa: CASSVAVGQETQFF; CDR3nt: TGTGCCAGCAGCGTAGCGGTGGGTCAAGAGACCCAGTTCTTC; abundance: few; d_gene: .; v_gene: TRBV9; j_gene: TRBJ2-1
CDR3aa: CASSPGPSMSSTGELFF; CDR3nt: TGCGCCAGCAGCCCGGGACCATCTATGTCGTCCACCGGGGAGCTGTTTTTT; abundance: .; d_gene: .; v_gene: TRBV5-1; j_gene: TRBJ2-2
CDR3aa: CASSLSQTGELFF; CDR3nt: TGTGCCAGCAGTTTAAGCCAAACCGGGGAGCTGTTTTTT; abundance: .; d_gene: .; v_gene: TRBV27; j_gene: TRBJ2-2
CDR3aa: CASRERTGNEKLFF; CDR3nt: TGTGCCAGCAGAGAGCGGACAGGGAATGAAAAACTGTTTTTT; abundance: .; d_gene: TRBD1; v_gene: TRBV5-5; j_gene: TRBJ1-4
CDR3aa: CASSENPGLAADTQYF; CDR3nt: TGTGCCAGCAGTGAGAACCCGGGACTAGCGGCAGATACGCAGTATTTT; abundance: few; d_gene: TRBD2; v_gene: TRBV6-1; j_gene: TRBJ2-3
CDR3aa: CASSSSAGNTGELFF; CDR3nt: TGTGCCAGCAGTTCCTCAGCGGGGAACACCGGGGAGCTGTTTTTT; abundance: once; d_gene: .; v_gene: TRBV6-5; j_gene: TRBJ2-2
CDR3aa: CASSLGQGIAEAFF; CDR3nt: TGCGCCAGCAGCTTGGGACAGGGAATCGCTGAAGCTTTCTTT; abundance: few; d_gene: TRBD1; v_gene: TRBV5-1; j_gene: TRBJ1-1
CDR3aa: CASTRTGYDQPQHF; CDR3nt: TGTGCCAGCACCCGGACAGGGTATGATCAGCCCCAGCATTTT; abundance: .; d_gene: TRBD1; v_gene: TRBV12-3/TRBV12-4; j_gene: TRBJ1-5
CDR3aa: CASSLVGTGNNEQFF; CDR3nt: TGTGCCAGCAGCTTAGTCGGGACAGGGAACAATGAGCAGTTCTTC; abundance: many; d_gene: TRBD1; v_gene: TRBV7-3; j_gene: TRBJ2-1
CDR3aa: CASSPGGWNTEAFF; CDR3nt: TGTGCCAGCAGTCCAGGGGGCTGGAACACTGAAGCTTTCTTT; abundance: few; d_gene: TRBD1; v_gene: TRBV6-4; j_gene: TRBJ1-1
CDR3aa: CASSDAFTDTQYF; CDR3nt: TGTGCCAGCAGTGATGCGTTCACAGATACGCAGTATTTT; abundance: .; d_gene: .; v_gene: TRBV6-1; j_gene: TRBJ2-3
CDR3aa: CSARATLDRRWEKLFF; CDR3nt: TGCAGTGCTAGAGCTACACTGGACCGTCGTTGGGAAAAACTGTTTTTT; abundance: few; d_gene: .; v_gene: TRBV20-1; j_gene: TRBJ1-4
CDR3aa: CSWSSGGGLETQYF; CDR3nt: TGCAGTTGGAGTAGCGGGGGGGGTTTAGAGACCCAGTACTTC; abundance: few; d_gene: TRBD2; v_gene: TRBV20-1; j_gene: TRBJ2-5
CDR3aa: CASSPGAGVDTQYF; CDR3nt: TGTGCCAGCAGCCCTGGGGCTGGGGTAGATACGCAGTATTTT; abundance: .; d_gene: .; v_gene: TRBV7-3; j_gene: TRBJ2-3
CDR3aa: CASSLGPTGPYYNEQFF; CDR3nt: TGTGCCAGCAGCTTAGGTCCGACAGGGCCGTACTACAATGAGCAGTTCTTC; abundance: .; d_gene: TRBD1; v_gene: TRBV7-9; j_gene: TRBJ2-1
CDR3aa: CASSPEPGNTEAFF; CDR3nt: TGTGCCAGCAGCCCTGAACCAGGGAACACTGAAGCTTTCTTT; abundance: .; d_gene: .; v_gene: TRBV3-1; j_gene: TRBJ1-1
CDR3aa: CASSLIGVESHGYTF; CDR3nt: TGTGCCAGCAGTTTAATAGGGGTTGAGTCCCATGGCTACACCTTC; abundance: few; d_gene: .; v_gene: TRBV27; j_gene: TRBJ1-2
CDR3aa: CASRFQGYGYTF; CDR3nt: TGTGCCAGCAGATTTCAGGGCTATGGCTACACCTTC; abundance: few; d_gene: .; v_gene: TRBV12-3/TRBV12-4; j_gene: TRBJ1-2
CDR3aa: CASSRQTGRYTEAFF; CDR3nt: TGTGCCAGCAGCCGACAGACAGGGAGGTACACTGAAGCTTTCTTT; abundance: .; d_gene: TRBD1; v_gene: TRBV3-1; j_gene: TRBJ1-1
CDR3aa: CASSGQGQNSPLHF; CDR3nt: TGTGCCAGCAGTGGACAGGGGCAGAATTCACCCCTCCACTTT; abundance: .; d_gene: TRBD1; v_gene: TRBV12-3/TRBV12-4; j_gene: TRBJ1-6
CDR3aa: CASSSNWGQEYF; CDR3nt: TGTGCCAGCAGTTCTAATTGGGGACAAGAGTACTTC; abundance: .; d_gene: .; v_gene: TRBV27; j_gene: TRBJ2-5
CDR3aa: CASSPGQVSAWGSPLHF; CDR3nt: TGTGCAAGCAGCCCGGGACAGGTATCCGCTTGGGGTTCACCCCTCCACTTT; abundance: .; d_gene: TRBD1; v_gene: TRBV7-2; j_gene: TRBJ1-6
CDR3aa: CASRVGLAGYNEQFF; CDR3nt: TGCGCCAGCAGAGTCGGGCTAGCGGGCTACAATGAGCAGTTCTTC; abundance: .; d_gene: TRBD2; v_gene: TRBV5-1; j_gene: TRBJ2-1
CDR3aa: CASRFRGKGRNSPLHF; CDR3nt: TGTGCCAGCAGATTTAGGGGTAAGGGGCGGAATTCACCCCTCCACTTT; abundance: .; d_gene: .; v_gene: TRBV27; j_gene: TRBJ1-6
CDR3aa: CASSFRGRYQEAQYF; CDR3nt: TGTGCCAGCAGTTTCAGGGGTCGGTACCAAGAGGCCCAGTACTTC; abundance: once; d_gene: .; v_gene: TRBV27; j_gene: TRBJ2-5
CDR3aa: CASSYRDRHSEQYF; CDR3nt: TGTGCCAGCAGTTACCGGGACAGGCACTCCGAGCAGTACTTC; abundance: few; d_gene: TRBD1; v_gene: TRBV6-6; j_gene: TRBJ2-7
CDR3aa: CASSSRDRELNYGYTF; CDR3nt: TGTGCCAGCAGTTCCAGAGACAGGGAACTTAACTATGGCTACACCTTC; abundance: few; d_gene: TRBD1; v_gene: TRBV6-8; j_gene: TRBJ1-2
CDR3aa: CASRPVGRMNEQYF; CDR3nt: TGTGCCAGCAGGCCCGTGGGGCGGATGAACGAGCAGTACTTC; abundance: few; d_gene: .; v_gene: TRBV11-2; j_gene: TRBJ2-7
CDR3aa: CASSSKRDGMYEQYF; CDR3nt: TGTGCCAGCAGCTCCAAGAGGGATGGGATGTACGAGCAGTACTTC; abundance: .; d_gene: .; v_gene: TRBV7-9; j_gene: TRBJ2-7
CDR3aa: CSARDQVLAGGGSYNEQFF; CDR3nt: TGCAGTGCTAGAGACCAAGTATTAGCGGGGGGAGGGTCCTACAATGAGCAGTTCTTC; abundance: .; d_gene: TRBD2; v_gene: TRBV20-1; j_gene: TRBJ2-1